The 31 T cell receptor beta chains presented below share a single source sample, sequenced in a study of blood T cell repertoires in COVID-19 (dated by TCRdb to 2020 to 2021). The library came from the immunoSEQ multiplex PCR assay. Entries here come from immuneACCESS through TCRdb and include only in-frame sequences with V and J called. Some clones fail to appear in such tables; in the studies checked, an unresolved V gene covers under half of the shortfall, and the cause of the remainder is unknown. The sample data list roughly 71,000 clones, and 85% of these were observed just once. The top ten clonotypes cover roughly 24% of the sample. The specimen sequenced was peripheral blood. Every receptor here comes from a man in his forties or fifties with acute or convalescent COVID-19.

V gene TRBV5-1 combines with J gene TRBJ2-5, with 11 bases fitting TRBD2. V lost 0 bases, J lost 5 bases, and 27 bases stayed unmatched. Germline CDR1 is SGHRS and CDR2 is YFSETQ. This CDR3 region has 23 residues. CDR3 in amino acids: CASSLAAWTSGRRFIYRGETQYF. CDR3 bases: TGCGCCAGCAGCTTGGCAGCTTGGACTAGCGGGCGCCGCTTCATCTACCGGGGGGAGACCCAGTACTTC. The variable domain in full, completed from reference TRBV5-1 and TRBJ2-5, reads KAGVTQTPRYLIKTRGQQVTLSCSPISGHRSVSWYQQTPGQGLQFLFEYFSETQRNKGNFPGRFSGRQFSNSRSEMNVSTLELGDSALYLCASSLAAWTSGRRFIYRGETQYFGPGTRLLVL.

This CDR3 reads CATSDAGTGGVSGYGYTF. CDR3 bases: TGTGCCACCAGTGACGCCGGGACAGGGGGCGTATCAGGATATGGCTACACCTTC. The rearrangement uses TRBV24-1 and TRBJ1-2; the match to TRBD1 covers 12 bases. V lost 4 bases, J lost 5 bases, and 13 bases stayed unmatched. The CDR3 loop spans 18 amino acids. Germline lookup yields CDR1 KGHDR and CDR2 SFDVKD.

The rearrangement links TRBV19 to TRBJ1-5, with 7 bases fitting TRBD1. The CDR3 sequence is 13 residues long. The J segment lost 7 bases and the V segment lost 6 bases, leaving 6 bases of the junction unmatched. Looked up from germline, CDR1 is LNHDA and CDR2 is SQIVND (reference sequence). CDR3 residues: CASSTEGQQPQHF. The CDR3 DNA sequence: TGTGCCAGTAGCACTGAGGGACAGCAGCCCCAGCATTTT. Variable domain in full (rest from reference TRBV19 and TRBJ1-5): DGGITQSPKYLFRKEGQNVTLSCEQNLNHDAMYWYRQDPGQGLRLIYYSQIVNDFQKGDIAEGYSVSREKKESFPLTVTSAQKNPTAFYLCASSTEGQQPQHFGDGTRLSIL.

The CDR3 bases are TGTGCCAGCAGTGCCCGGACAGGGACCTACGAGCAGTACTTC. This sequence encodes CASSARTGTYEQYF. The V call is TRBV2, the J call TRBJ2-7; TRBD1 agrees at 8 bases. Losses at the gene ends were 4 bases for V and 2 bases for J; bases not matched to a gene: 4. The CDR3 is 14 residues long. Looked up from germline, CDR1 is SNHLY and CDR2 is FYNNEI.

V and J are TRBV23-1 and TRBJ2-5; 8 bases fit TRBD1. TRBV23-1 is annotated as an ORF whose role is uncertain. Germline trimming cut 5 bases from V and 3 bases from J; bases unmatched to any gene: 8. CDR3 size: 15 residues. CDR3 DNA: TGCGCCAGCAGTTTCAGGGGGCGGGAAGAAGAGACCCAGTACTTC. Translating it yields CASSFRGREEETQYF.

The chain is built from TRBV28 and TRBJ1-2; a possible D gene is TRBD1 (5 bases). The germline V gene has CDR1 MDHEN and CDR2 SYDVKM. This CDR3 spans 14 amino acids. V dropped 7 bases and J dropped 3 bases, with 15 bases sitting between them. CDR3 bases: TGTGCCAGCACCCAAGGGGAAATGGACTATGGCTACACCTTC. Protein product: CASTQGEMDYGYTF.

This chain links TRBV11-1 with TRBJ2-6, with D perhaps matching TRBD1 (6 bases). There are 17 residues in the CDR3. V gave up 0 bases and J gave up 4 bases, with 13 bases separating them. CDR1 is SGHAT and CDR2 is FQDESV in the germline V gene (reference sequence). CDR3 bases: TGTGCCAGCAGCTTAGCGACCACAGGGACAGGGGCCAACGTCCTGACTTTC. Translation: CASSLATTGTGANVLTF.

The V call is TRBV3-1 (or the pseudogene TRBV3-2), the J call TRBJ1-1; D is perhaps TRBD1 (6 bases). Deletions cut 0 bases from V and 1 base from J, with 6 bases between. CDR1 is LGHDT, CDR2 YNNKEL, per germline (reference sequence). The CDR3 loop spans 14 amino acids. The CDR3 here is CASSQEQGNTEAFF. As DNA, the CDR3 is TGTGCCAGCAGCCAAGAACAGGGGAACACTGAAGCTTTCTTT.

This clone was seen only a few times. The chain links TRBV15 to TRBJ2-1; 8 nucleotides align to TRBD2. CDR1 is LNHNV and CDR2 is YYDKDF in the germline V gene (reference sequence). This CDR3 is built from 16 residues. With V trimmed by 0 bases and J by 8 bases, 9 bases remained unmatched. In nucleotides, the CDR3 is TGTGCCACCAGCAGAGATCTCGGGGGGGCGTCGGATGAGCAGTTCTTC. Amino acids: CATSRDLGGASDEQFF.

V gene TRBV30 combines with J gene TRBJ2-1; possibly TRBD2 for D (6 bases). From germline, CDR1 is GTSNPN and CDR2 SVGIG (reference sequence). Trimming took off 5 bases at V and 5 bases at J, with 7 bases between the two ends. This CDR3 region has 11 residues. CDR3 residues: CAWGEDNEQFF. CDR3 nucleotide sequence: TGTGCCTGGGGGGAGGACAATGAGCAGTTCTTC.

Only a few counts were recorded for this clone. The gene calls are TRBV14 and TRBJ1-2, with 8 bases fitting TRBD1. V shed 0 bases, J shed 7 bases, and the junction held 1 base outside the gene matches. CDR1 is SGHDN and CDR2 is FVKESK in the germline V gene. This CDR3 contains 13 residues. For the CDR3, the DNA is TGTGCCAGCAGCCAAGAGACAGGGGCTGGCTACACCTTC. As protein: CASSQETGAGYTF.

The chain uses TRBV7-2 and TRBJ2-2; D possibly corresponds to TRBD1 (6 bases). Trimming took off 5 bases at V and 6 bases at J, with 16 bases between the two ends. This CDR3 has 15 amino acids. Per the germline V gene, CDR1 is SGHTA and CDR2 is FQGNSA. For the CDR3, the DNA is TGTGCCAGCAGCGCGGAAGACAGGATCCCCGGGGAGCTGTTTTTT. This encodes CASSAEDRIPGELFF.

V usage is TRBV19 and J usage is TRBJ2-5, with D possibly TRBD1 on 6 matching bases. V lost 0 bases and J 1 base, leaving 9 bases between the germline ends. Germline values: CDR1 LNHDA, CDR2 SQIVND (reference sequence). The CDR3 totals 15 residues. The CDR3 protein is CASSIEGHTQETQYF. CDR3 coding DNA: TGTGCCAGTAGTATAGAGGGACACACCCAAGAGACCCAGTACTTC. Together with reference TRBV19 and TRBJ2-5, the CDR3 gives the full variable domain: DGGITQSPKYLFRKEGQNVTLSCEQNLNHDAMYWYRQDPGQGLRLIYYSQIVNDFQKGDIAEGYSVSREKKESFPLTVTSAQKNPTAFYLCASSIEGHTQETQYFGPGTRLLVL.

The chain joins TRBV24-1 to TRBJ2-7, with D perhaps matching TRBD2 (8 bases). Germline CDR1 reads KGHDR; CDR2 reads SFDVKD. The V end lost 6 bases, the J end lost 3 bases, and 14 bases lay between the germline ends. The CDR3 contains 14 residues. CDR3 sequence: CATSRGGTDYEQYF. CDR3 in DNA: TGTGCCACCAGTCGGGGGGGGACAGACTACGAGCAGTACTTC.

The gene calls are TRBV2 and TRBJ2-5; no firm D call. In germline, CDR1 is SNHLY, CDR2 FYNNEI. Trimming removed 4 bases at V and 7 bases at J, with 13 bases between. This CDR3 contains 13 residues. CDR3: CASSVSSSGTQYF. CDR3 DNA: TGTGCCAGCAGTGTTTCCTCCTCAGGGACCCAGTACTTC.

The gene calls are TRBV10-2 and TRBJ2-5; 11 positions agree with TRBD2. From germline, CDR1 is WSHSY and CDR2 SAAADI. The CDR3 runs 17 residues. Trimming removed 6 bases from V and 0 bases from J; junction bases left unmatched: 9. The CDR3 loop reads CASRDTSGGEYQETQYF. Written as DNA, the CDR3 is TGCGCCAGCAGGGATACTAGCGGGGGAGAGTACCAAGAGACCCAGTACTTC.

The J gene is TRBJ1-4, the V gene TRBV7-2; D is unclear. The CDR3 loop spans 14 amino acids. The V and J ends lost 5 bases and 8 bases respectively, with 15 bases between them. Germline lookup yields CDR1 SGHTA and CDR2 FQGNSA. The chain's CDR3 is CASSPLATGEKLFF. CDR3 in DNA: TGTGCCAGCAGCCCTCTCGCGACGGGAGAAAAACTGTTTTTT.

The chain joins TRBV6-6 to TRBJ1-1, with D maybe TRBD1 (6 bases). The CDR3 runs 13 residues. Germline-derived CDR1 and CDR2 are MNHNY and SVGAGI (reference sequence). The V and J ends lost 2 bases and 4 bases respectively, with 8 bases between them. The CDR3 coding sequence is TGTGCCAGCAGTTACGGGGGGGCCACTGAAGCTTTCTTT. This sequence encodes CASSYGGATEAFF.

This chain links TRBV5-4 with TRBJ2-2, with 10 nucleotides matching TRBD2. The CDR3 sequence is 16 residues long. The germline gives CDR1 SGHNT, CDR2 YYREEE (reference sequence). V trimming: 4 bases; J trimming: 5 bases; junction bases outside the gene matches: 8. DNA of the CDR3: TGTGCCAGCAGCCCCCCGGCTAGCGGGGGAACCGGGGAGCTGTTTTTT. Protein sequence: CASSPPASGGTGELFF.

CDR3 DNA: TGTGCCATCAAAAGGGACAGGGGGGAAGATACGCAGTATTTT. Translated, it gives CAIKRDRGEDTQYF. The genes are TRBV10-3 and TRBJ2-3; TRBD1 aligns across 11 bases. The CDR3 loop spans 14 amino acids. J was trimmed by 5 bases and V by 7 bases; bases with no gene match: 5. Germline V lookup: CDR1 ENHRY, CDR2 SYGVKD.

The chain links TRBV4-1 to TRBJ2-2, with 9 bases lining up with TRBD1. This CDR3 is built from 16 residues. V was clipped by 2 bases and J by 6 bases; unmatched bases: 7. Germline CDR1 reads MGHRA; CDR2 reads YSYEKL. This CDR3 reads CASSQSTGGASGELFF. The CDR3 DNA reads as TGCGCCAGCAGCCAATCAACAGGGGGCGCTTCCGGGGAGCTGTTTTTT.

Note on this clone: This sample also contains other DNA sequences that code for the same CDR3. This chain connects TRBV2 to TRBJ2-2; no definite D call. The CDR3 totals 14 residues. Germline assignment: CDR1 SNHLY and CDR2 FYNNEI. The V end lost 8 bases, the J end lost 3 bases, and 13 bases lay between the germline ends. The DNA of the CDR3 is TGTGCCAGCTCCCGTGACACCTACACCGGGGAGCTGTTTTTT. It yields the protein CASSRDTYTGELFF.

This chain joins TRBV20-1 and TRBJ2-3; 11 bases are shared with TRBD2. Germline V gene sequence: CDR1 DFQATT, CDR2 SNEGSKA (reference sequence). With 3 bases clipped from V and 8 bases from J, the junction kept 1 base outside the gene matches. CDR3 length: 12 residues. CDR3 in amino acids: CSASTSGGTQYF. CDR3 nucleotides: TGCAGTGCTAGTACTAGCGGGGGTACGCAGTATTTT.

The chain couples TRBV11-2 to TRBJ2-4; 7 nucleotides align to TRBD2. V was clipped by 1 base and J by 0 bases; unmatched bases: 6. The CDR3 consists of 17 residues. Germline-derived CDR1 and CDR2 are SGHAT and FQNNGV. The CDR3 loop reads CASSLAGTTLAKNIQYF. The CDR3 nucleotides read TGTGCCAGCAGCTTAGCGGGGACTACCTTAGCCAAAAACATTCAGTACTTC.

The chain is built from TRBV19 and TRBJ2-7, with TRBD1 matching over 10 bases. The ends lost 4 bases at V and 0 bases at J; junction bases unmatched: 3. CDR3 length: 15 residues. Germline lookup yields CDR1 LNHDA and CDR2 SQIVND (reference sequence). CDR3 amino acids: CASSTTGGGSYEQYF. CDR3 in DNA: TGTGCCAGTAGTACGACAGGGGGCGGCTCCTACGAGCAGTACTTC.

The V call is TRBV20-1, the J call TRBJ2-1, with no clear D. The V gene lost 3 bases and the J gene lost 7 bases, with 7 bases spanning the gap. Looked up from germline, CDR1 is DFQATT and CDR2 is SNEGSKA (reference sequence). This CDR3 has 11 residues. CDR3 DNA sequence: TGCAGTGCTAGCGACATTAATGAGCAGTTCTTC. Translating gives CSASDINEQFF.

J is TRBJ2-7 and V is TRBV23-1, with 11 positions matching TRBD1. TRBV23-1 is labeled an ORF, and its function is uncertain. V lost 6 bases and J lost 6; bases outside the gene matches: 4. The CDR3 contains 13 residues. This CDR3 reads CASSRGQGAEQYV. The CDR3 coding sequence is TGCGCCAGCAGCCGCGGACAGGGGGCCGAGCAGTACGTC.

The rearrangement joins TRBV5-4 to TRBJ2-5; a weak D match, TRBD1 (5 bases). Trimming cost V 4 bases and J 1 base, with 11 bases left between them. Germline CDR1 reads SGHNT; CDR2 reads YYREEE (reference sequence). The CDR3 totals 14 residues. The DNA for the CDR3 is TGTGCCAGCAGCGGTGGTGGGGCCCAAGAGACCCAGTACTTC. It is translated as CASSGGGAQETQYF.

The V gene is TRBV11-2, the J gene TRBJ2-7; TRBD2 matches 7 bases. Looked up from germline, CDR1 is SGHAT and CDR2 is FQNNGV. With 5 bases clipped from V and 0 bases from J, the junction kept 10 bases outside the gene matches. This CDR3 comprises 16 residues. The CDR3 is CASSPREGTHSYEQYF. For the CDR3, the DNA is TGTGCCAGCAGCCCCAGGGAGGGAACCCACTCCTACGAGCAGTACTTC.

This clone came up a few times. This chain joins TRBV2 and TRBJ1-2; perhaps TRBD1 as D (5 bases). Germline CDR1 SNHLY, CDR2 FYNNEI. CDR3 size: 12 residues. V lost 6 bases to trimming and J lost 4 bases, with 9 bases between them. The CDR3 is CASSLDSYGYTF. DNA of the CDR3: TGTGCCAGCAGCCTCGACAGCTATGGCTACACCTTC.

The DNA of the CDR3 is TGCGCCAGCAGCGCAGGGGGGTCGTACGGGGCAGATACGCAGTATTTT. As protein: CASSAGGSYGADTQYF. The chain employs TRBV10-1 and TRBJ2-3, with D possibly TRBD1 on 7 matching bases. Per the germline V gene, CDR1 is WNHNN and CDR2 is SYGVQD (reference sequence). CDR3 size: 16 residues. Trimming pared 6 bases from V and 4 bases from J, leaving 20 bases between.